Listed below are T cell receptor beta chains from one sample, sequenced in a study of blood T cell repertoires in COVID-19. Here immunoSEQ multiplex PCR was the method, and the copy in TCRdb shows in-frame clones only, minus some. The sample has 150,000 to 200,000 clones, more than 85% seen once; the top ten hold roughly 2.5%. The sequenced material came from peripheral blood. The receptors were gathered from a woman aged 80 or over with COVID-19, enrolled during active disease. CDR3s include the opening cysteine and the closing phenylalanine or tryptophan. A D gene is named only where the DNA matches it firmly. Expanded clones are given a class, and other clones once, few, many or no size at all.

j_call,clone_size,v_call,d_call,cdr3_aa,cdr3_nt
TRBJ2-7,few,TRBV5-5,-,CASSLGPGTNSYEQYF,TGTGCCAGCAGCTTGGGCCCAGGGACAAATTCCTACGAGCAGTACTTC
TRBJ2-1,-,TRBV4-3,-,CASSPGGYNEQFF,TGCGCCAGCAGCCCCGGGGGATACAATGAGCAGTTCTTC
TRBJ2-2,-,TRBV20-1,-,CSASRGGPPRGTGELFF,TGCAGTGCTAGTAGGGGGGGGCCACCTCGGGGCACCGGGGAGCTGTTTTTT
TRBJ1-4,-,TRBV7-6,TRBD1,CASSPGTGREKLFF,TGTGCCAGCAGCCCAGGGACAGGAAGAGAAAAACTGTTTTTT
TRBJ2-1,-,TRBV6-4,TRBD2,CASRAGQPLAGVNEQFF,TGTGCCAGCAGGGCGGGGCAGCCGCTAGCGGGGGTCAATGAGCAGTTCTTC
TRBJ1-3,-,TRBV4-1,-,CASSQVIGNTIYF,TGCGCCAGCAGCCAAGTTATTGGAAACACCATATATTTT
TRBJ2-7,-,TRBV5-1,-,CASSLVGGYEQYF,TGCGCCAGCAGCTTAGTGGGGGGCTACGAGCAGTACTTC
TRBJ1-1,-,TRBV29-1,TRBD1,CSVRTGGGEAFF,TGCAGCGTTCGGACAGGGGGAGGTGAAGCTTTCTTT
TRBJ1-3,-,TRBV19,-,CASSIRGKGWASDSGNTIYF,TGTGCCAGTAGTATTCGGGGAAAGGGTTGGGCCTCGGACTCTGGAAACACCATATATTTT
TRBJ1-1,-,TRBV18,-,CASSPNGSGNEAFF,TGTGCCAGCTCACCAAACGGGTCGGGGAATGAAGCTTTCTTT
TRBJ1-3,-,TRBV3-1/TRBV3-2,TRBD1,CASSQGTRGSGNTIYF,TGTGCCAGCAGCCAAGGTACCAGGGGGTCTGGAAACACCATATATTTT
TRBJ2-2,-,TRBV27,-,CASSPYTGELFF,TGTGCCAGCAGTCCCTACACCGGGGAGCTGTTTTTT
TRBJ2-7,-,TRBV7-6,-,CASSLYFDRQGTYEQYF,TGTGCCAGCAGCTTATATTTTGATAGGCAGGGAACCTACGAGCAGTACTTC
TRBJ2-1,-,TRBV9,-,CASSTGQRPDEQFF,TGTGCCAGCAGCACAGGACAGAGGCCGGATGAGCAGTTCTTC
TRBJ2-3,-,TRBV7-2,-,CASRLAVGTREADTQYF,TGTGCCAGCAGACTGGCGGTAGGGACTCGGGAAGCAGATACGCAGTATTTT
TRBJ2-7,-,TRBV2,-,CASSVSPGDSYEQYF,TGTGCCAGCAGTGTATCACCCGGAGACTCCTACGAGCAGTACTTC
TRBJ2-1,-,TRBV28,-,CASSFGGITPKPNEQFF,TGTGCCAGCAGTTTTGGCGGGATTACGCCCAAACCCAATGAGCAGTTCTTC
TRBJ2-1,-,TRBV15,-,CATSRERFGEQFF,TGTGCCACCAGCAGAGAGAGGTTTGGTGAGCAGTTCTTC
TRBJ2-7,-,TRBV2,-,CASSTPGLASYEQYF,TGTGCCAGCAGTACCCCGGGACTTGCATCCTACGAGCAGTACTTC
TRBJ2-7,once,TRBV27,-,CASSLSTVREQYF,TGTGCCAGCAGTTTATCTACCGTGAGGGAGCAGTACTTC
TRBJ1-1,-,TRBV6-5,TRBD1,CASTDRGAFF,TGTGCCAGCACCGACAGGGGAGCTTTCTTT
TRBJ2-3,-,TRBV7-2,TRBD2,CASSSRLAVNTDTQYF,TGTGCCAGCAGCTCCCGACTAGCGGTTAACACAGATACGCAGTATTTT
TRBJ1-1,-,TRBV6-6,-,CASGALQDTEAFF,TGTGCCAGCGGGGCTTTACAGGACACTGAAGCTTTCTTT
TRBJ1-5,-,TRBV12-3/TRBV12-4,TRBD1,CASRQGAGQPQHF,TGTGCCAGCAGACAGGGGGCGGGTCAGCCCCAGCATTTT
TRBJ1-1,once,TRBV5-4,-,CASSLRAEGGTEAFF,TGTGCCAGCAGCTTGCGAGCCGAAGGAGGCACTGAAGCTTTCTTT
TRBJ2-2,-,TRBV9,TRBD1,CASSVNMDRGHTGELFF,TGTGCCAGCAGCGTAAATATGGACAGGGGGCACACCGGGGAGCTGTTTTTT
TRBJ2-1,-,TRBV4-3,-,CASSSRGGMDNEQFF,TGCGCCAGCAGCTCAAGGGGGGGTATGGACAATGAGCAGTTCTTC
TRBJ2-7,-,TRBV7-2,-,CASSFGGSYEQYF,TGTGCCAGCAGCTTCGGGGGCTCCTACGAGCAGTACTTC
TRBJ1-1,-,TRBV5-4,-,CASSPTTGAPGSFF,TGTGCCAGCAGCCCTACGACAGGAGCCCCTGGGTCTTTCTTT
TRBJ2-2,-,TRBV7-7,TRBD1,CASSLGTGAFGNNTGELFF,TGTGCTAGCAGCTTAGGGACAGGGGCGTTTGGTAACAACACCGGGGAGCTGTTTTTT
TRBJ1-5,-,TRBV7-8,TRBD1,CASSSTGVGQPQHF,TGTGCCAGCAGCTCTACAGGGGTTGGCCAGCCCCAGCATTTT
TRBJ2-3,-,TRBV18,-,CASSPSGTRTDTQYF,TGTGCCAGCTCACCAAGCGGGACACGCACAGATACGCAGTATTTT
TRBJ1-2,few,TRBV19,-,CASSARDTLLTGYTF,TGTGCCAGTAGTGCCCGGGACACCCTTCTGACCGGCTACACCTTC
TRBJ1-3,-,TRBV28,-,CASIGGGTRNTIYF,TGTGCCAGCATCGGGGGAGGGACCAGAAACACCATATATTTT
TRBJ2-2,-,TRBV12-5,TRBD1,CASGQTGWGRDTGELFF,TGTGCTAGTGGGCAGACAGGGTGGGGAAGGGACACCGGGGAGCTGTTTTTT
TRBJ1-1,-,TRBV5-6,-,CASSLAYPAIGAMNTEAFF,TGTGCCAGCAGCTTGGCTTATCCGGCCATAGGGGCGATGAACACTGAAGCTTTCTTT
TRBJ1-2,-,TRBV6-1,-,CASSEAQSYGYTF,TGTGCCAGCAGTGAAGCACAGTCGTATGGCTACACCTTC
TRBJ2-3,-,TRBV7-8,TRBD2,CASSPSGRATQYF,TGTGCCAGCAGCCCTAGCGGGAGGGCCACGCAGTATTTT
TRBJ1-2,-,TRBV27,TRBD1,CASSPLIGQGKEGYTF,TGTGCCAGCAGTCCGTTAATAGGACAGGGAAAGGAAGGCTACACCTTC
TRBJ2-7,-,TRBV11-2,-,CASSPRLASPHEQYF,TGTGCCAGCAGCCCAAGGCTGGCTAGCCCCCACGAGCAGTACTTC
TRBJ1-2,few,TRBV28,-,CASSFGQNNYGYTF,TGTGCCAGCAGTTTCGGTCAAAATAACTATGGCTACACCTTC
TRBJ2-4,-,TRBV3-1/TRBV3-2,TRBD2,CASSQDRLWLAGGKNIQYF,TGTGCCAGCAGCCAAGATCGCCTATGGCTAGCGGGAGGCAAAAACATTCAGTACTTC
TRBJ2-2,-,TRBV6-5,-,CASRARSGGELFF,TGTGCCAGCAGGGCCCGATCGGGAGGGGAGCTGTTTTTT
TRBJ2-7,-,TRBV28,TRBD2,CASKGGYEQYF,TGTGCCAGCAAGGGAGGGTACGAGCAGTACTTC